This TCR beta chain was identified during a study of Ad26.COV2.S vaccination and SARS-CoV-2 variants. For the study at large: The study gave Ad26.COV2.S intramuscularly, once or twice 56 days apart.

Points from the study as a whole: TCR breadth and depth analyses may have underestimated total T cell responses. Reports say spike-specific CD8+ and CD4+ T cell responses covered substantial breadth after vaccination. Placebo and vaccine recipients had non-spike TCR breadth that was similar.

CDR1 and CDR2 (germline): LNHDA, SQIVND (reference sequence). V lost 3 bases, J lost 10 bases, and 13 bases lay in between. The CDR3 contains 13 residues. With regard to this clone: Antigen specificity is unknown.

Repertoires were generated with immunoSEQ multiplex PCR, while TCRdb's copy carries only in-frame clones and drops some. Counted here are a few hundred thousand clones, more than 70% occurring once; the ten biggest clones make up about 3.1%. The treatment here: about 20 received Ad26.COV2.S at low or high dose, single or two shots; 5 received placebo; per-sample allocation not given. All samples were drawn on day 63, counting from the first vaccine or placebo injection. The chain links TRBV19 to TRBJ2-1, with unresolved D. This TCR was sampled from a person between 18 and 65 years old who received the Ad26.COV2.S COVID-19 vaccine or a placebo. This specimen was peripheral blood, taken in a trial of Ad26.COV2.S vaccine versus placebo. CDR3 DNA sequence: TGTGCCAGTAGTATCCTACGGTTCAGGGAGCAGTTCTTC. This sequence encodes CASSILRFREQFF.